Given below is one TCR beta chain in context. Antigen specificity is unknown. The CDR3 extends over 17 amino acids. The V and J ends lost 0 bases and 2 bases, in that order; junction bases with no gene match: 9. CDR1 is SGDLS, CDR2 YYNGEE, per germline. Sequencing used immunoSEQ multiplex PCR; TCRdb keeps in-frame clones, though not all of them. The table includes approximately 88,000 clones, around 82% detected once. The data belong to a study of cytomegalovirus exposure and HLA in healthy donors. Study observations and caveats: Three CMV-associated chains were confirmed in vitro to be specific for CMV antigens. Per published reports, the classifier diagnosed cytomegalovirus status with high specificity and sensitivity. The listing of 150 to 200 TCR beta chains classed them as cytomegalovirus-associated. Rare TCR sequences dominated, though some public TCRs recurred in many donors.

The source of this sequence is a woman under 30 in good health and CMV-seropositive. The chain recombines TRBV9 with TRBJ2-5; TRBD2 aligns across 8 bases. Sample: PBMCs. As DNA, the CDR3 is TGTGCCAGCAGCGTAGAAATCGGGGGGGAGGGGCAAGAGACCCAGTACTTC. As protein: CASSVEIGGEGQETQYF.